The rows below give T cell receptor beta chains drawn from one sample of a study of vaccination and CD4 T cells after COVID-19. No antigen has been identified for these receptors. TCRdb reprocessed the PCR reads via MiXCR and lists one record per CDR3 protein. The sample carries under 25,000 distinct CDR3 sequences, under 60% recorded once. The specimen comprised CD4+ T cells from blood, cultured in vitro, sampled after SARS-CoV-2 vaccination. The receptors stem from a human donor who had recovered from COVID-19. CDR3s leave out the opening cysteine and the closing phenylalanine or tryptophan.

V gene	J gene	CDR3 protein
TRBV2	TRBJ1-6	ASSLSTGLVGSPLH
TRBV28	TRBJ1-2	ASNVRGGYT
TRBV6-1	TRBJ1-1	ASSTSGSGFAEAF
TRBV5-4	TRBJ2-3	ASSLASDTQY
TRBV7-9	TRBJ1-2	ASSLGQAISYGYT
TRBV7-9	TRBJ1-2	ASSLPDPYGYT
TRBV7-9	TRBJ2-2	ASSTQGTDTGELF
TRBV6-1	TRBJ1-2	ASSTGVNGYT
TRBV6-4	TRBJ1-2	ASSPQQGTNYGYT
TRBV28	TRBJ1-6	ASSLPASSYNSPLH
TRBV11-3	TRBJ1-1	ASSPRGGAETEAF
TRBV20-1	TRBJ1-2	SAPRGLYGYT
TRBV20-1	TRBJ1-5	SARDASGGFNQPQH